The clone carrying this T cell receptor beta chain was seen a few times. Its antigen remains unknown. A sample-barcoded 5' primer and a J-beta primer mix were used in a second PCR of roughly 6 to 11 cycles. TCRdb ran MiXCR on the 5' RACE reads and lists one entry per CDR3 protein. Here the sample spans 1.5 million to 2 million distinct CDR3 sequences, under 30% being singletons. This record comes from a study of blood T cells in healthy people across ages. The CDR3 is made up of 13 amino acids. Germline values: CDR1 MDHEN, CDR2 SYDVKM. V was shortened by 3 bases and J by 3 bases, with 6 bases between the two germline ends. Samples had at least 7 million PBMCs isolated from them. Study outcomes and limitations: The study could not conclusively compare naive and antigen-experienced cells, given its unsorted PBMCs.

This receptor was identified in a woman between 25 and 40 years old in good health. Sequenced: blood. The rearrangement links TRBV28 to TRBJ2-4, with unresolved D. This CDR3 is CASSFLGKNIQYF. As DNA, the CDR3 is TGTGCCAGCAGTTTCCTGGGCAAAAACATTCAGTACTTC.